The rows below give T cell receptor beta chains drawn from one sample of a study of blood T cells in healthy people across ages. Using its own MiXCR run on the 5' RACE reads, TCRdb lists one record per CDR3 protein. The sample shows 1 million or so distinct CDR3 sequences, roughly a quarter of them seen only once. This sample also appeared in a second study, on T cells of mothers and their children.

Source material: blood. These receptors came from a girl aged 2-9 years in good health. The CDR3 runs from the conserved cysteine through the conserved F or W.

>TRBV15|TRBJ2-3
CATSSSGRTDTQYF
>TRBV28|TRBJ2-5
CACSPPEGKETQYF
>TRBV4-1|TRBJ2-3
CASSQDAGGSGDTQYF
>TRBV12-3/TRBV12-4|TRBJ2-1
CASSLGGSLNEQFF
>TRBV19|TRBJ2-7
CASSPRDITYEQYF
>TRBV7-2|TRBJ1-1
CASSLSPDLNTEAFF
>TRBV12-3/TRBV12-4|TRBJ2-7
CASTAVDSLVPYEQYF
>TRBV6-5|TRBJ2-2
CASFSSGGELFF
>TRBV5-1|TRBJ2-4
CTSSVQTGGENIQYF
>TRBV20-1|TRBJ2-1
CSLSGRAGNEQFF
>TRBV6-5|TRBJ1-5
CASSYSWRVGSNQPQHF
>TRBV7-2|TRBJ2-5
CASSQLGAPQETQYF
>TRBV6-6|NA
CASGDASHNEQFF
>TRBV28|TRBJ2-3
CASSLGDGAHTQYF
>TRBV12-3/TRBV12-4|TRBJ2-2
CASSLQGAAGELFF
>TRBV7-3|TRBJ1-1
CASSPAGTHTEAFF
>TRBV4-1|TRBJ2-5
CASSQVSFASGGETQYF
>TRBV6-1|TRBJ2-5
CASSEVKSGGRDQETQYF